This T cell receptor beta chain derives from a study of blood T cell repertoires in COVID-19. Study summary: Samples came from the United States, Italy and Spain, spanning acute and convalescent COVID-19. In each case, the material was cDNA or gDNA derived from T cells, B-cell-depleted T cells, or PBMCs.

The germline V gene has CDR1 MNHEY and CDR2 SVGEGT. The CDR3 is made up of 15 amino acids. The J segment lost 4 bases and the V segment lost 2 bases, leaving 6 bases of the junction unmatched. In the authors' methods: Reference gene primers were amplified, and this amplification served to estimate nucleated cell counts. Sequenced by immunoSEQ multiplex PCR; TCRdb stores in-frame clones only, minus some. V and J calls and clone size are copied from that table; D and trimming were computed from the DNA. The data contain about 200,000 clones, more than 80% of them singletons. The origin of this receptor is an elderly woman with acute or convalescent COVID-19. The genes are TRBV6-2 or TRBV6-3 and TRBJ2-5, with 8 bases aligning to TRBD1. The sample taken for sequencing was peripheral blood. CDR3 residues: CASSYIGQGGETQYF. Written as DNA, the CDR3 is TGTGCCAGCAGTTACATCGGACAGGGTGGAGAGACCCAGTACTTC.